The text below deals with one T cell receptor (beta chain). As originally analysed: How many nucleated cells were present was estimated from reference gene primer amplification. Generated by immunoSEQ multiplex PCR, the TCRdb table keeps only in-frame clones and is missing some. The V and J calls and clone size come from that table; D and trimming were worked out from the DNA. Among around 120,000 clones listed, roughly 90% were seen once. CDR3 length equals 18 residues. The junction had 16 bases not matched to a gene; V was cut back by 4 bases and J by 5 bases. Germline assignment: CDR1 WSHSY and CDR2 SAAADI. This specimen belongs to a study of blood T cell repertoires in COVID-19. On the study more broadly: The United States, Italy and Spain provided the acute and convalescent COVID-19 samples.

One Seattle source followed patients from active infection through their disease course. What was sequenced was peripheral blood. V usage is TRBV10-2 and J usage is TRBJ2-2, with 7 positions matching TRBD2. The source is a man in his 60s with COVID-19, enrolled during active disease. For the CDR3, the DNA is TGCGCCAGCAGTGGGGGAACCGGGGGGTGGGGATTGACCGGGGAGCTGTTTTTT. This codes for CASSGGTGGWGLTGELFF.